The 29 T cell receptor beta chains in this list originate from one sample, sequenced in a study of cytomegalovirus exposure and HLA in healthy donors. Sequenced by immunoSEQ multiplex PCR; TCRdb stores in-frame clones only, minus some. The table records 150,000 to 170,000 clones, about 86% of them present only once. Sequences were obtained from PBMCs. The source is a human donor in good health.

The V and J genes are TRBV4-1 and TRBJ1-4, with D maybe TRBD1 (5 bases). Germline V gene sequence: CDR1 MGHRA, CDR2 YSYEKL. V was trimmed by 0 bases and J by 8 bases, leaving 16 bases between them. There are 16 residues in the CDR3. CDR3 region: CASSQERQRRNEKLFF. CDR3 bases: TGCGCCAGCAGCCAAGAAAGACAGCGACGCAACGAAAAACTGTTTTTT.

The gene calls are TRBV27 and TRBJ1-1; 9 positions agree with TRBD1. This CDR3 comprises 14 residues. Germline V gene lookup returns CDR1 MNHEY and CDR2 SMNVEV (reference sequence). V shed 6 bases and J 4 bases; nucleotides not matched to a gene: 6. The chain's CDR3 is CASSSGTGSTEAFF. The CDR3 coding sequence is TGTGCCAGCAGCTCCGGGACAGGGAGCACTGAAGCTTTCTTT.

The J gene is TRBJ2-7, the V gene TRBV4-1; 10 positions match TRBD1. Looked up from germline, CDR1 is MGHRA and CDR2 is YSYEKL. V gave up 2 bases and J gave up 4 bases; unmatched junction bases: 2. There are 14 residues in the CDR3. In DNA form, the CDR3 reads TGCGCCAGCAGCCAACCGGGACAGGGGTACGAGCAGTACTTC. It specifies CASSQPGQGYEQYF.

The chain carries TRBV25-1 and TRBJ2-1; TRBD1 might be the D (5 bases). The germline CDR1 and CDR2 sequences are MGHDK and SYGVNS. The CDR3 runs to 17 residues. The germline V and J ends were trimmed by 0 bases and 4 bases, with 16 bases remaining between them. This chain's CDR3 is CASSEYIRTRSYNEQFF. The CDR3 coding sequence is TGTGCCAGCAGTGAATATATCAGGACACGTTCTTACAATGAGCAGTTCTTC.

The V and J genes are TRBV30 and TRBJ2-2; D remains unclear. The CDR3 runs 16 residues. V dropped 0 bases and J dropped 7 bases, with 18 bases sitting between them. Germline V gene data show CDR1 as GTSNPN and CDR2 as SVGIG (reference sequence). The CDR3 DNA reads TGTGCCTGGAGTGTAGAAGATTTTTCCCTCGGCGGGGAGCTGTTTTTT. Translated, it gives CAWSVEDFSLGGELFF. Combining the CDR3 with reference TRBV30 and TRBJ2-2 gives the whole variable domain SQTIHQWPATLVQPVGSPLSLECTVEGTSNPNLYWYRQAAGRGLQLLFYSVGIGQISSEVPQNLSASRPQDRQFILSSKKLLLSDSGFYLCAWSVEDFSLGGELFFGEGSRLTVL.

The genes are TRBV2 and TRBJ2-1; the match to TRBD2 covers 9 bases. The CDR3 covers 15 residues. Trimming took 8 bases from V and 5 from J; bases not matched to a gene: 10. Germline assignment: CDR1 SNHLY and CDR2 FYNNEI. CDR3: CASGREGLADNEQFF. DNA for the CDR3: TGTGCCAGCGGGCGGGAGGGCCTTGCAGACAATGAGCAGTTCTTC.

The chain has TRBV7-9 and TRBJ2-1; the match to TRBD1 covers 8 bases. The J segment lost 9 bases and the V segment lost 6 bases, leaving 7 bases of the junction unmatched. Germline CDR1 SEHNR, CDR2 FQNEAQ (reference sequence). CDR3 length: 13 amino acids. The CDR3 protein is CASRQGALSEQFF. In DNA, the CDR3 is TGTGCCAGCAGGCAGGGGGCGCTTAGTGAGCAGTTCTTC.

The gene calls are TRBV5-1 and TRBJ2-5, with a tentative D call TRBD2 (5 bases). Per the germline V gene, CDR1 is SGHRS and CDR2 is YFSETQ. The V end lost 4 bases, the J end lost 1 base, and 8 bases lay between the germline ends. This CDR3 is 13 amino acids long. The CDR3 DNA reads TGCGCCAGCAGCCCTCGGGGCCAAGAGACCCAGTACTTC. Translation gives CASSPRGQETQYF.

This clone was seen once. The V and J genes are TRBV5-1 and TRBJ1-1, with D possibly matching TRBD1 (6 bases). Between the trimmed V and J ends, which lost 0 bases and 2 bases, there was a span of 17 bases. The germline CDR1 and CDR2 sequences are SGHRS and YFSETQ. The CDR3 sequence is 17 residues long. CDR3 sequence: CASSLERPTGYNTEAFF. The CDR3, as DNA: TGCGCCAGCAGCTTGGAAAGGCCGACAGGTTACAACACTGAAGCTTTCTTT.

V gene TRBV11-2 combines with J gene TRBJ1-1; D uncertain. This CDR3 comprises 15 residues. CDR1 and CDR2 (germline): SGHAT, FQNNGV. Trimming stripped 5 bases from V and 0 bases from J, with 13 bases between. CDR3 residues: CASSRKSVMNTEAFF. In DNA, the CDR3 is TGTGCCAGCAGCCGCAAGTCAGTAATGAACACTGAAGCTTTCTTT.

The chain joins TRBV18 to TRBJ1-5, with 9 bases that match TRBD1. The CDR3 is 16 residues long. Germline values: CDR1 KGHSH, CDR2 LQKENI. Trimming at V came to 5 bases and at J to 3 bases, leaving 8 bases not matched to a gene. The DNA of the CDR3 is TGTGCCAGCTCAACTACAGGGGGCGCGAACAATCAGCCCCAGCATTTT. The encoded protein is CASSTTGGANNQPQHF. Together with reference TRBV18 and TRBJ1-5, the CDR3 gives the full variable domain: NAGVMQNPRHLVRRRGQEARLRCSPMKGHSHVYWYRQLPEEGLKFMVYLQKENIIDESGMPKERFSAEFPKEGPSILRIQQVVRGDSAAYFCASSTTGGANNQPQHFGDGTRLSIL.

V gene TRBV5-1 combines with J gene TRBJ1-1, with D tentatively TRBD1 (6 bases). CDR1 SGHRS and CDR2 YFSETQ come from the germline V gene. This CDR3 is 14 amino acids long. Trimming took off 6 bases at V and 4 bases at J, with 16 bases between the two ends. CDR3 bases: TGCGCCAGCACCCCGACAGGAGGAGGCACTGAAGCTTTCTTT. This codes for CASTPTGGGTEAFF.

This sequence joins TRBV9 and TRBJ2-1, with 11 bases that match TRBD2. Trimming removed 4 bases from V and 3 bases from J; junction bases left unmatched: 3. Germline V gives CDR1 SGDLS, CDR2 YYNGEE. CDR3 length equals 15 residues. CDR3 bases: TGTGCCAGCAGCCAACTAGCGGGGGACTACAATGAGCAGTTCTTC. Residues: CASSQLAGDYNEQFF.

The CDR3, as DNA: TGCGCCAGCACCAGACAGGGGACCAGTGGAGACTACGAGCAGTACTTC. This codes for CASTRQGTSGDYEQYF. V usage is TRBV5-1 and J usage is TRBJ2-7; TRBD1 matches 8 bases. The CDR3 totals 16 residues. V lost 6 bases to trimming and J lost 3 bases; unmatched junction nucleotides: 14. Germline V gene data show CDR1 as SGHRS and CDR2 as YFSETQ.

The chain couples TRBV10-2 to TRBJ2-5, with D possibly matching TRBD1 (6 bases). From germline, CDR1 is WSHSY and CDR2 SAAADI. Trimming left V 6 bases short and J 5 bases short, with 13 bases between. This CDR3 has 13 residues. CDR3 protein: CASRGAQGETQYF. In nucleotides, the CDR3 is TGCGCCAGCAGGGGGGCTCAAGGGGAGACCCAGTACTTC.

V gene TRBV2 combines with J gene TRBJ1-2; tentative D call: TRBD1 (5 bases). Trimming took off 5 bases at V and 7 bases at J, with 14 bases between the two ends. Germline CDR1 reads SNHLY; CDR2 reads FYNNEI. There are 13 residues in the CDR3. DNA of the CDR3: TGTGCCAGCAGTCAGGGTGTAAGGGGTGGCTACACCTTC. Residues: CASSQGVRGGYTF.

The V call is TRBV6-1, the J call TRBJ2-2, with D possibly being TRBD1 (5 bases). V lost 6 bases and J lost 3, with 11 bases in between. Germline CDR1 reads MNHNS; CDR2 reads SASEGT. CDR3 size: 14 residues. CDR3 sequence: CASRGRVYTGELFF. The CDR3 DNA sequence: TGTGCCAGCAGAGGCAGGGTATACACCGGGGAGCTGTTTTTT.

V usage is TRBV7-2 and J usage is TRBJ2-3; possibly TRBD2 for D (7 bases). V shed 7 bases and J shed 0 bases, with 11 bases lying between them. Per the germline V gene, CDR1 is SGHTA and CDR2 is FQGNSA. This CDR3 has 14 residues. The CDR3 protein is CASTGGASTDTQYF. CDR3 nucleotides: TGTGCCAGCACGGGGGGCGCTAGCACAGATACGCAGTATTTT.

This clone occurred a few times. The V gene is TRBV10-2, the J gene TRBJ1-5; 8 positions agree with TRBD1. The CDR3 covers 18 residues. J was trimmed by 2 bases and V by 3 bases; bases with no gene match: 12. CDR1 and CDR2 (germline): WSHSY, SAAADI. The CDR3 DNA follows: TGCGCCAGCAGTGACTTATACTATGGACAGGGCGGCAATCAGCCCCAGCATTTT. The encoded protein is CASSDLYYGQGGNQPQHF.

The V call is TRBV7-3, the J call TRBJ1-3; D is ambiguous. The CDR3 totals 13 residues. Trimming took 4 bases from V and 3 from J, leaving 7 bases between them. The germline CDR1 and CDR2 sequences are SGHTA and FQGTGA. The CDR3 sequence is CASSSGGGNTIYF. The CDR3 DNA sequence: TGTGCCAGCAGCTCGGGAGGTGGAAACACCATATATTTT.

The chain combines TRBV7-2 with TRBJ1-1; D gene uncertain. The V end lost 1 base, the J end lost 2 bases, and 11 bases lay between the germline ends. CDR1 is SGHTA, CDR2 FQGNSA, per germline. The CDR3 loop spans 15 amino acids. The CDR3 DNA reads TGTGCCAGCAGCTTAGGCACGGGAGTAAACACTGAAGCTTTCTTT. Its translation: CASSLGTGVNTEAFF.

V and J are TRBV14 and TRBJ2-7; D call uncertain. V lost 4 bases and J lost 6, with 19 bases in between. CDR1 and CDR2 (germline): SGHDN, FVKESK. CDR3 length: 15 residues. The CDR3 DNA sequence: TGTGCCAGCAGCCGAGACAAGATTGCAGGCCCCGAGCAGTACTTC. It translates to CASSRDKIAGPEQYF.

The V and J genes are TRBV5-5 and TRBJ1-4; no reliable D call. Germline V lookup: CDR1 SGHKS, CDR2 YYEKEE (reference sequence). V was cut by 0 bases and J by 8 bases, with 20 bases left in between. There are 17 residues in the CDR3. The CDR3 spells CASSLAFWGEFAEKLFF. The CDR3 region has the DNA TGTGCCAGCAGCTTGGCTTTTTGGGGAGAGTTTGCCGAAAAACTGTTTTTT. Drawing the rest from reference TRBV5-5 and TRBJ1-4, the complete variable domain is DAGVTQSPTHLIKTRGQQVTLRCSPISGHKSVSWYQQVLGQGPQFIFQYYEKEERGRGNFPDRFSARQFPNYSSELNVNALLLGDSALYLCASSLAFWGEFAEKLFFGSGTQLSVL.

This chain connects TRBV5-1 to TRBJ2-1, with D maybe TRBD1 (6 bases). Trimming pared 1 base from V and 2 bases from J, leaving 13 bases between. The germline V gene has CDR1 SGHRS and CDR2 YFSETQ. This CDR3 is 16 amino acids long. CDR3 sequence reads: CASSLHGGTAYNEQFF. CDR3 bases: TGCGCCAGCAGCTTGCATGGGGGCACAGCCTACAATGAGCAGTTCTTC.

The chain links TRBV10-3 to TRBJ2-3; the D gene is possibly TRBD2 (5 bases). V was pared by 0 bases and J by 2 bases, with 9 bases between. This CDR3 spans 15 amino acids. CDR1 and CDR2 from the germline V gene are ENHRY and SYGVKD. CDR3 protein: CAISESGGYTDTQYF. CDR3 coding DNA: TGTGCCATCAGTGAGTCGGGCGGGTACACAGATACGCAGTATTTT.

This chain joins TRBV7-9 and TRBJ2-1, with 10 bases fitting TRBD2. This CDR3 contains 13 residues. V gave up 8 bases and J gave up 7 bases; unmatched junction bases: 5. Looked up from germline, CDR1 is SEHNR and CDR2 is FQNEAQ (reference sequence). The CDR3 is CASGLAGANEQFF. In DNA, the CDR3 is TGTGCCAGCGGGCTAGCGGGAGCAAATGAGCAGTTCTTC.

Written as DNA, the CDR3 is TGTGCCAGCAGTCCCAGGGCGATTGATGAAAAACTGTTTTTT. It is translated as CASSPRAIDEKLFF. V and J are TRBV28 and TRBJ1-4; D perhaps matches TRBD1 (5 bases). This CDR3 has 14 amino acids. V lost 5 bases and J 6 bases, leaving 13 bases between the germline ends. CDR1 is MDHEN and CDR2 is SYDVKM in the germline V gene.

The chain recombines TRBV29-1 with TRBJ2-1; TRBD1 matches 8 bases. The CDR3 is made up of 13 amino acids. After removal of 6 bases from V and 7 bases from J, the junction contained 8 bases not matched to a gene. Germline V gene data show CDR1 as SQVTM and CDR2 as ANQGSEA. CDR3 nucleotide sequence: TGCAGCGTCCGGACAGGGTCGAAGAATGAGCAGTTCTTC. As protein: CSVRTGSKNEQFF.

The chain employs TRBV5-4 and TRBJ1-3; D perhaps matches TRBD1 (5 bases). The germline V and J ends were trimmed by 2 bases and 3 bases, with 9 bases remaining between them. The CDR3 covers 14 residues. Germline lookup yields CDR1 SGHNT and CDR2 YYREEE (reference sequence). For the CDR3, the DNA is TGTGCCAGCAGCTTCGGGGGGAATGGAAACACCATATATTTT. It specifies CASSFGGNGNTIYF.